The T cell receptor (beta chain) under discussion was sequenced for a study of T cell responses to AZD1222 COVID-19 vaccine. Study as a whole: Second-dose schedules of about 4 or about 12 weeks were combined.

Data came from immunoSEQ multiplex PCR; TCRdb stores just in-frame clones and leaves some out. The table lists fewer than 200,000 clones, less than 90% of them singletons. In its sample, this clone was seen a few times. Its antigen is still unknown. The V segment lost 0 bases and the J segment 11 bases; nucleotides outside the gene matches: 17. The CDR3 is 17 residues long. Germline CDR1 is SEHNR and CDR2 is FQNEAQ (reference sequence). Study-wide points: At study baseline, merely a handful of AZD1222 recipients were seropositive.

The material was peripheral blood, obtained on day 0 of AZD1222 vaccination. This rearrangement joins TRBV7-9 to TRBJ1-1; 8 bases line up with TRBD1. The TCR comes from an adult in good health. The CDR3 sequence: CASSLAAGGVAANEAFF. The CDR3 nucleotides read TGTGCCAGCAGCTTAGCGGCAGGGGGCGTAGCGGCTAATGAGGCTTTCTTT.